Following are 14 T cell receptor beta chains from one sample sequenced in a study of technical replicates of blood from a few donors. The table came from immunoSEQ multiplex PCR; TCRdb's copy has only in-frame clones and leaves some out. The data hold around 62,000 clones, with under 98% observed a single time. The source material was T cells isolated from PBMCs. The source is a human donor in good health.

As concerns this clone: At the DNA level, this CDR3 is encoded by other sequences in the same sample as well. The chain is built from TRBV9 and TRBJ2-1; TRBD2 matches at 11 bases. With 2 bases clipped from V and 4 bases from J, the junction kept 2 bases outside the gene matches. The CDR3 length is 15 residues. The germline V gene encodes CDR1 SGDLS and CDR2 YYNGEE. CDR3 coding DNA: TGTGCCAGCAGCGTGGGGACTAGCGGATACAATGAGCAGTTCTTC. Translated, it gives CASSVGTSGYNEQFF.

The chain is built from TRBV4-1 and TRBJ2-3; unclear D gene. The ends were cut back, 3 bases at V and 5 bases at J, with 9 bases in the middle. In germline, CDR1 is MGHRA, CDR2 YSYEKL. The CDR3 consists of 13 residues. The CDR3 region has the DNA TGCGCCAGCAGCCACGTTGGAGAAGATACGCAGTATTTT. This translates into CASSHVGEDTQYF.

The chain recombines TRBV7-3 with TRBJ1-1; 7 bases match TRBD1. CDR1 is SGHTA and CDR2 is FQGTGA in the germline V gene. This CDR3 region has 15 residues. The ends lost 5 bases at V and 1 base at J; junction bases unmatched: 7. The CDR3, as DNA: TGTGCCAGCAGCGAACCGGGACAGAAGAACACTGAAGCTTTCTTT. Its translation: CASSEPGQKNTEAFF. Filled out from reference TRBV7-3 and TRBJ1-1, the complete variable domain reads GAGVSQTPSNKVTEKGKYVELRCDPISGHTALYWYRQSLGQGPEFLIYFQGTGAADDSGLPNDRFFAVRPEGSVSTLKIQRTERGDSAVYLCASSEPGQKNTEAFFGQGTRLTVV.

J is TRBJ2-1 and V is TRBV7-3, with 8 bases lining up with TRBD2. CDR3 size: 14 residues. Trimming at V came to 10 bases and at J to 6 bases, leaving 11 bases not matched to a gene. Germline V gene lookup returns CDR1 SGHTA and CDR2 FQGTGA. CDR3 loop: CATKKTGTSNEQFF. DNA for the CDR3: TGTGCCACTAAGAAGACCGGGACTAGCAATGAGCAGTTCTTC.

J is TRBJ2-7 and V is TRBV2, with TRBD1 matching 9 bases. In germline, CDR1 is SNHLY, CDR2 FYNNEI. V gave up 8 bases and J gave up 9 bases; unmatched junction bases: 14. The CDR3 loop spans 14 amino acids. CDR3 loop: CASHRGTGSIGQYF. The CDR3 DNA reads as TGTGCCAGCCACCGCGGGACAGGGTCAATCGGGCAGTACTTC.

The chain recombines TRBV10-1 with TRBJ2-7; the D is unclear. The germline V gene has CDR1 WNHNN and CDR2 SYGVQD (reference sequence). The CDR3 is 13 residues long. V was shortened by 5 bases and J by 0 bases, with 8 bases between the two germline ends. CDR3 sequence reads: CASSSSSSYEQYF. CDR3 nucleotides: TGCGCCAGCAGTTCCTCCAGCTCCTACGAGCAGTACTTC.

The rearrangement uses TRBV9 and TRBJ1-1; 7 bases line up with TRBD1. Trimming took 2 bases from V and 1 from J; bases not matched to a gene: 5. Germline CDR1 and CDR2: SGDLS and YYNGEE. This CDR3 spans 15 amino acids. The CDR3 sequence is CASSVSGTANTEAFF. CDR3 bases: TGTGCCAGCAGCGTCTCCGGGACAGCGAACACTGAAGCTTTCTTT.

The J gene is TRBJ1-2, the V gene TRBV5-1; 10 bases map to TRBD1. Germline V lookup: CDR1 SGHRS, CDR2 YFSETQ. The CDR3 is made up of 14 amino acids. V lost 1 base and J lost 8; bases outside the gene matches: 5. The CDR3 sequence: CASSLRQGADGYTF. In DNA form, the CDR3 reads TGCGCCAGCAGCTTGAGACAGGGGGCAGACGGCTACACCTTC.

The chain links TRBV27 to TRBJ2-7, with 12 bases identical to TRBD2. The CDR3 extends over 14 amino acids. CDR1 MNHEY and CDR2 SMNVEV come from the germline V gene (reference sequence). V lost 6 bases to trimming and J lost 6 bases; unmatched junction nucleotides: 6. CDR3 loop: CASSASGRAPEQYF. Written as DNA, the CDR3 is TGTGCCAGCAGCGCTAGCGGGAGGGCCCCCGAGCAGTACTTC.

The J gene is TRBJ2-7, the V gene TRBV28; 12 nucleotides align to TRBD2. With 5 bases clipped from V and 4 bases from J, the junction kept 21 bases outside the gene matches. Germline CDR1 reads MDHEN; CDR2 reads SYDVKM. CDR3 length: 20 amino acids. CDR3 sequence: CASSLGLAGLSSLSWYEQYF. Here the CDR3 DNA reads TGTGCCAGCAGTCTAGGACTAGCGGGACTCTCAAGCCTAAGTTGGTACGAGCAGTACTTC.

The chain couples TRBV5-4 to TRBJ1-1; a possible D gene is TRBD1 (5 bases). With 7 bases removed from V and 11 bases from J, the gap between germline ends came to 24 bases. Germline V gives CDR1 SGHNT, CDR2 YYREEE (reference sequence). This CDR3 comprises 14 residues. The CDR3 sequence: CASLFGRGGMEAFF. The CDR3 nucleotides read TGTGCCAGCCTCTTTGGCCGGGGGGGAATGGAGGCTTTCTTT.

This sequence joins TRBV11-3 and TRBJ1-2; D may be TRBD1 (6 bases). CDR1 and CDR2 (germline): SGHNT, YENEEA. V lost 1 base, J lost 6 bases, and 12 bases lay in between. This CDR3 spans 14 amino acids. The CDR3 DNA sequence: TGTGCCAGCAGCTTAGCACAGGGAAGCCATGGCTACACCTTC. This encodes CASSLAQGSHGYTF.

This chain links TRBV11-3 with TRBJ2-1; 7 positions match TRBD2. V dropped 0 bases and J dropped 1; count of bases not matched to a gene: 9. This CDR3 has 18 residues. Germline CDR1 reads SGHNT; CDR2 reads YENEEA. The CDR3 loop is CASSLDPSSGSSYNEQFF. Written as DNA, the CDR3 is TGTGCCAGCAGCTTAGATCCGTCTAGCGGTTCTTCCTACAATGAGCAGTTCTTC.

The rearrangement links TRBV28 to TRBJ2-5; 7 bases match TRBD1. CDR3 length: 12 amino acids. Germline V gene sequence: CDR1 MDHEN, CDR2 SYDVKM. V shed 6 bases, J shed 5 bases, and the junction held 3 bases outside the gene matches. CDR3 sequence reads: CASSPQGETQYF. In DNA, the CDR3 is TGTGCCAGCAGCCCACAGGGGGAGACCCAGTACTTC.